This is a list of T cell receptor beta chains from one sample in a study of CD8 T cells in ankylosing spondylitis. Each CDR3 protein is one row after TCRdb ran MiXCR on the 5' RACE reads. This sample has about 300,000 distinct CDR3 sequences; around a tenth occur once, and the top ten carry roughly 9.5%. The sample consisted of blood, either unsorted or a sorted T cell fraction (not recorded which). All receptors come from a female donor with ankylosing spondylitis or in good health (not recorded which). Both conserved end residues are part of each CDR3. The order of the fields is J gene, D gene, clone size, V gene, CDR3 protein, CDR3 DNA. The D gene is left open where the match is weak. Only some rows state a clone size, as once, few, many or a class for expanded clones.

j_gene: TRBJ1-1; d_gene: .; abundance: many; v_gene: TRBV7-2; CDR3aa: CASSRPGGTRHTEAFF; CDR3nt: TGTGCCAGCAGCCGCCCCGGTGGGACAAGACACACTGAAGCTTTCTTT
j_gene: TRBJ2-4; d_gene: TRBD2; abundance: .; v_gene: TRBV6-2/TRBV6-3; CDR3aa: CASSPGTGGGNIQYF; CDR3nt: TGTGCCAGCAGTCCCGGGACGGGAGGTGGAAACATTCAGTACTTC
j_gene: TRBJ2-4; d_gene: .; abundance: few; v_gene: TRBV14; CDR3aa: CASSQLAGSAIQYF; CDR3nt: TGTGCCAGCAGCCAATTGGCGGGGTCGGCAATTCAGTACTTC
j_gene: TRBJ1-2; d_gene: .; abundance: many; v_gene: TRBV20-1; CDR3aa: CSVGAGGYTF; CDR3nt: TGCAGTGTCGGGGCGGGGGGCTACACCTTC
j_gene: TRBJ2-3; d_gene: .; abundance: few; v_gene: TRBV5-1; CDR3aa: CARELEDTQYF; CDR3nt: TGCGCGAGGGAATTGGAGGATACGCAGTATTTT
j_gene: TRBJ1-5; d_gene: .; abundance: many; v_gene: TRBV5-1; CDR3aa: CASSLEGEVQPQHF; CDR3nt: TGCGCCAGCAGCCTAGAAGGGGAGGTACAGCCCCAGCATTTT
j_gene: TRBJ2-7; d_gene: .; abundance: many; v_gene: TRBV5-1; CDR3aa: CASSLALGKSEQYF; CDR3nt: TGCGCCAGCAGCTTGGCCCTCGGGAAATCTGAGCAGTACTTC
j_gene: TRBJ2-1; d_gene: TRBD1; abundance: many; v_gene: TRBV6-5; CDR3aa: CASSYRDRAVYNEQFF; CDR3nt: TGTGCCAGCAGTTACCGGGACAGGGCAGTATACAATGAGCAGTTCTTC
j_gene: TRBJ2-1; d_gene: TRBD1; abundance: many; v_gene: TRBV9; CDR3aa: CASRAPGQGAHEQFF; CDR3nt: TGTGCCAGCAGAGCACCGGGACAGGGGGCCCATGAGCAGTTCTTC
j_gene: TRBJ1-5; d_gene: .; abundance: once; v_gene: TRBV7-3; CDR3aa: CASSSYSGATDTQHF; CDR3nt: TGTGCCAGCAGCTCATATAGCGGGGCCACAGATACGCAGCATTTT
j_gene: TRBJ2-7; d_gene: TRBD1; abundance: few; v_gene: TRBV27; CDR3aa: CASSAPSGTGSSYEQYF; CDR3nt: TGTGCCAGCAGTGCACCGTCCGGGACAGGGTCATCCTACGAGCAGTACTTC
j_gene: TRBJ2-7; d_gene: .; abundance: many; v_gene: TRBV12-3/TRBV12-4; CDR3aa: CASSPHGEQYF; CDR3nt: TGTGCCAGCAGTCCCCATGGGGAGCAGTACTTC
j_gene: TRBJ1-1; d_gene: .; abundance: few; v_gene: TRBV28; CDR3aa: CASSSPITANTEAFF; CDR3nt: TGTGCCAGCAGTTCACCCATCACAGCGAACACTGAAGCTTTCTTT
j_gene: TRBJ2-7; d_gene: TRBD2; abundance: few; v_gene: TRBV20-1; CDR3aa: CSARDTSGRGEQYF; CDR3nt: TGCAGTGCTAGAGATACGTCCGGGAGGGGCGAGCAGTACTTC
j_gene: TRBJ2-3; d_gene: .; abundance: few; v_gene: TRBV3-1; CDR3aa: CASSQARGTDTQYF; CDR3nt: TGTGCCAGCAGCCAAGCAAGGGGAACAGATACGCAGTATTTT
j_gene: TRBJ1-5; d_gene: TRBD1; abundance: many; v_gene: TRBV7-2; CDR3aa: CASSLRGTGNQPQHF; CDR3nt: TGTGCCAGCAGCTTAAGAGGGACAGGGAATCAGCCCCAGCATTTT
j_gene: TRBJ2-7; d_gene: .; abundance: many; v_gene: TRBV29-1; CDR3aa: CSVEDRAVNYEQYF; CDR3nt: TGCAGCGTTGAAGATCGGGCAGTAAACTACGAGCAGTACTTC
j_gene: TRBJ1-2; d_gene: TRBD1; abundance: .; v_gene: TRBV5-1; CDR3aa: CASSPGQTYGYTF; CDR3nt: TGCGCCAGCAGCCCGGGACAGACCTATGGCTACACCTTC
j_gene: TRBJ2-5; d_gene: .; abundance: few; v_gene: TRBV27; CDR3aa: CASRSAGETQYF; CDR3nt: TGTGCCAGCAGATCCGCGGGGGAGACCCAGTACTTC
j_gene: TRBJ2-5; d_gene: .; abundance: few; v_gene: TRBV20-1; CDR3aa: CSASAGFGETQYF; CDR3nt: TGCAGTGCTAGCGCAGGCTTTGGAGAGACCCAGTACTTC
j_gene: TRBJ2-7; d_gene: TRBD1; abundance: .; v_gene: TRBV20-1; CDR3aa: CSARDRLAYEQYF; CDR3nt: TGCAGTGCTAGGGACAGGCTAGCCTACGAGCAGTACTTC
j_gene: TRBJ2-2; d_gene: .; abundance: many; v_gene: TRBV20-1; CDR3aa: CSARGEIVTGELFF; CDR3nt: TGCAGTGCGCGAGGGGAGATCGTCACCGGGGAGCTGTTTTTT
j_gene: TRBJ1-2; d_gene: .; abundance: many; v_gene: TRBV5-1; CDR3aa: CASSLDRANYGYTF; CDR3nt: TGCGCCAGCAGCTTGGACAGGGCCAACTATGGCTACACCTTC
j_gene: TRBJ1-1; d_gene: .; abundance: many; v_gene: TRBV10-3; CDR3aa: CASGRANTEAFF; CDR3nt: TGTGCCAGCGGGAGGGCTAACACTGAAGCTTTCTTT
j_gene: TRBJ2-1; d_gene: TRBD2; abundance: medium-sized; v_gene: TRBV11-2; CDR3aa: CASSLDSVGTSFYEQFF; CDR3nt: TGTGCCAGCAGCTTAGATTCGGTCGGGACTAGCTTCTATGAGCAGTTCTTC
j_gene: TRBJ1-4; d_gene: TRBD1; abundance: many; v_gene: TRBV5-1; CDR3aa: CASSRADRDDNEKLFF; CDR3nt: TGCGCCAGCAGTCGGGCGGACAGGGATGATAATGAAAAACTGTTTTTT
j_gene: TRBJ2-3; d_gene: .; abundance: .; v_gene: TRBV20-1; CDR3aa: CSARDATRGGSTDTQYF; CDR3nt: TGCAGTGCTAGAGACGCCACGCGAGGGGGAAGCACAGATACGCAGTATTTT
j_gene: TRBJ2-3; d_gene: .; abundance: many; v_gene: TRBV28; CDR3aa: CASSLGSKGKNTQYF; CDR3nt: TGTGCCAGCAGTTTAGGAAGCAAGGGGAAAAATACGCAGTATTTT
j_gene: TRBJ2-3; d_gene: .; abundance: many; v_gene: TRBV20-1; CDR3aa: CSTRGGILTDTQYF; CDR3nt: TGCAGCACCAGGGGGGGCATCCTCACAGATACGCAGTATTTT
j_gene: TRBJ2-3; d_gene: TRBD2; abundance: many; v_gene: TRBV9; CDR3aa: CASSVGPGGQWGDTQYF; CDR3nt: TGTGCCAGCAGCGTAGGACCGGGGGGGCAGTGGGGAGATACGCAGTATTTT
j_gene: TRBJ2-3; d_gene: .; abundance: .; v_gene: TRBV5-1; CDR3aa: CASSLSFPNTDTQYF; CDR3nt: TGCGCCAGCAGCTTGAGTTTTCCGAACACAGATACGCAGTATTTT
j_gene: TRBJ2-1; d_gene: TRBD1; abundance: few; v_gene: TRBV5-1; CDR3aa: CASSLRTDRGLDEQFF; CDR3nt: TGCGCCAGCAGCCTAAGGACGGACAGGGGGCTCGATGAGCAGTTCTTC
j_gene: TRBJ1-6; d_gene: .; abundance: many; v_gene: TRBV5-6; CDR3aa: CASSLVDAAWSSPLHF; CDR3nt: TGTGCCAGCAGCTTGGTAGATGCGGCCTGGAGTTCACCCCTCCACTTT